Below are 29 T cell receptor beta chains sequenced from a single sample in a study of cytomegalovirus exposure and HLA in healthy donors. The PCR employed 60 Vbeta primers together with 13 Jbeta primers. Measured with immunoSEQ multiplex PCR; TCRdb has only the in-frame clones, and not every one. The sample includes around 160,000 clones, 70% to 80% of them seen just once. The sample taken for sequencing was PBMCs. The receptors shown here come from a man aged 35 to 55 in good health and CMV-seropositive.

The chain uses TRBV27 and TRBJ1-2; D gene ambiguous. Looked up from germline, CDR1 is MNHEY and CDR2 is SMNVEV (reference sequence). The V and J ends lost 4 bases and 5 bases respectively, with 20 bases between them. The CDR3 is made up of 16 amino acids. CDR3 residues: CASSSYPADISYGYTF. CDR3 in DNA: TGTGCCAGCAGTTCTTACCCCGCCGACATATCTTATGGCTACACCTTC.

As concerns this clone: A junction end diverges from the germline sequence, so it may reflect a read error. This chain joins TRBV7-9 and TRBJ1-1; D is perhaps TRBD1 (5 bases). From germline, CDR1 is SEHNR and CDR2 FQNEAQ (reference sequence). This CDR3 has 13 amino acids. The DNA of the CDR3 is TGTTCCAGCAGCTTACTCATGGAGGGGGAAGCTTTCTTT. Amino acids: CSSSLLMEGEAFF.

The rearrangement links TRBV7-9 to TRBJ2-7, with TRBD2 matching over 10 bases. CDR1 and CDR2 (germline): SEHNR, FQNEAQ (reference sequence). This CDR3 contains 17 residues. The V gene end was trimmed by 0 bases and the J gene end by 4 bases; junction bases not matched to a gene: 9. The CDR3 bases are TGTGCCAGCAGCTTAGCCCGGACTAGCGGAGGCCGTTACGAGCAGTACTTC. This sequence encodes CASSLARTSGGRYEQYF.

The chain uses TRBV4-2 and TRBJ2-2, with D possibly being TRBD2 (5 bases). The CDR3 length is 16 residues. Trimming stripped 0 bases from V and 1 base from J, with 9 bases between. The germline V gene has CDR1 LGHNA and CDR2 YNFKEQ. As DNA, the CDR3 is TGTGCCAGCAGCCAAGAGGCGGACTGGAACACCGGGGAGCTGTTTTTT. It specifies CASSQEADWNTGELFF.

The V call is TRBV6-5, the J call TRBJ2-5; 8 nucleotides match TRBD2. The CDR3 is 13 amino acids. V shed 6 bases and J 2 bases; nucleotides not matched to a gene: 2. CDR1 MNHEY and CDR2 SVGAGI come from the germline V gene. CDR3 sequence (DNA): TGTGCCAGCAGGCTAGCGGGTCAAGAGACCCAGTACTTC. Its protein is CASRLAGQETQYF.

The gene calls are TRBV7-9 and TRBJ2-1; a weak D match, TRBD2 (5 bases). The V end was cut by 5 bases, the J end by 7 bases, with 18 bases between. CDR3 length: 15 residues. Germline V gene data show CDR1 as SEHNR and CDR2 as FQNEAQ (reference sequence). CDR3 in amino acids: CASSQRTAGSNEQFF. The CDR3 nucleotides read TGTGCCAGCAGCCAGAGAACTGCGGGTTCGAATGAGCAGTTCTTC. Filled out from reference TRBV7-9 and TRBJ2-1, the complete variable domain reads DTGVSQNPRHKITKRGQNVTFRCDPISEHNRLYWYRQTLGQGPEFLTYFQNEAQLEKSRLLSDRFSAERPKGSFSTLEIQRTEQGDSAMYLCASSQRTAGSNEQFFGPGTRLTVL.

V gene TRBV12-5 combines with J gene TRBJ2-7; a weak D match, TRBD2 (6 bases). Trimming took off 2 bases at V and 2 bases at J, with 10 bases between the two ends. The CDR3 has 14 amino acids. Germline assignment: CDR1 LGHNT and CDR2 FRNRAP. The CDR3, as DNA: TGTGCTAGTGGTTTGATCGGGGGTCCCTACGAGCAGTACTTC. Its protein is CASGLIGGPYEQYF.

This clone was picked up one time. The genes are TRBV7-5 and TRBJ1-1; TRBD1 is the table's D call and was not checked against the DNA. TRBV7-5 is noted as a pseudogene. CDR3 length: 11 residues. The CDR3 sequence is CLDSPRTEAFF. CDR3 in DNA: TGTCTTGACAGCCCCAGGACTGAAGCTTTCTTT.

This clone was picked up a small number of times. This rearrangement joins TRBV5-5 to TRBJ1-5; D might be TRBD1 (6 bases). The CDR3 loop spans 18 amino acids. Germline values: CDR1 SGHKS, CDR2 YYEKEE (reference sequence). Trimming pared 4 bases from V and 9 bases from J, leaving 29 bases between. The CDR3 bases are TGTGCCAGCAGCCTACTTGGTACGGACAGCAATCCCTTTGCGCCCCAGCATTTT. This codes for CASSLLGTDSNPFAPQHF.

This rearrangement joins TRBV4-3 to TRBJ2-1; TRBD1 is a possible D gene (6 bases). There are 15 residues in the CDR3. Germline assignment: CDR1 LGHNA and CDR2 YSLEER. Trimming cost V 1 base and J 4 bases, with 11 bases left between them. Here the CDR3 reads CASSQAGHLYNEQFF. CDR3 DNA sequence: TGCGCCAGCAGCCAAGCGGGACACCTATACAATGAGCAGTTCTTC.

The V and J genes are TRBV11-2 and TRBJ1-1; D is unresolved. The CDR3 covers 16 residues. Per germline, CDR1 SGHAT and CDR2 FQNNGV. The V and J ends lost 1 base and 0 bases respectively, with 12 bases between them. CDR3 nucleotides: TGTGCCAGCAGCTTAGGAGGGATTTTAATGAACACTGAAGCTTTCTTT. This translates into CASSLGGILMNTEAFF.

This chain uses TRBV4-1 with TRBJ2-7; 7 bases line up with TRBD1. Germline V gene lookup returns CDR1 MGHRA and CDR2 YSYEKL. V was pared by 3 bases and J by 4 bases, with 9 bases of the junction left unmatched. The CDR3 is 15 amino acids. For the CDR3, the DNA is TGCGCCAGCAGCCATGCTGCCGGGACAGTGTACGAGCAGTACTTC. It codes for CASSHAAGTVYEQYF.

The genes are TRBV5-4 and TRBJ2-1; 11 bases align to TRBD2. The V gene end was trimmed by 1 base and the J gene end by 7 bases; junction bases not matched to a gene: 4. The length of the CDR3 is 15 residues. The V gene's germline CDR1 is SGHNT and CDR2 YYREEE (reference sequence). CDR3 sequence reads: CASSLITSGRNEQFF. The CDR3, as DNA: TGTGCCAGCAGCTTGATTACTAGCGGGAGAAATGAGCAGTTCTTC.

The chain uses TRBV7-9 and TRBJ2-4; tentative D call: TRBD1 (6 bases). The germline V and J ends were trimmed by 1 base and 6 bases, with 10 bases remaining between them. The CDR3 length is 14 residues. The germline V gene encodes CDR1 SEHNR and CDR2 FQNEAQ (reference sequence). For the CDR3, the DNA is TGTGCCAGCAGCTTAGGGGTAGGGGGAAACATTCAGTACTTC. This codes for CASSLGVGGNIQYF.

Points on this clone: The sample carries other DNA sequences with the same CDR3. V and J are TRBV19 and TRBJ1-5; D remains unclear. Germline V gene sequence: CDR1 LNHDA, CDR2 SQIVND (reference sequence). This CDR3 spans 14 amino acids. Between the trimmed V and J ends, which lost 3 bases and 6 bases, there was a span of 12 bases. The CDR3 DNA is TGTGCCAGTAGTATTTCCGGGTATGGTCAGCCCCAGCATTTT. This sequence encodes CASSISGYGQPQHF. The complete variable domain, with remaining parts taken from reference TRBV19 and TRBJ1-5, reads DGGITQSPKYLFRKEGQNVTLSCEQNLNHDAMYWYRQDPGQGLRLIYYSQIVNDFQKGDIAEGYSVSREKKESFPLTVTSAQKNPTAFYLCASSISGYGQPQHFGDGTRLSIL.

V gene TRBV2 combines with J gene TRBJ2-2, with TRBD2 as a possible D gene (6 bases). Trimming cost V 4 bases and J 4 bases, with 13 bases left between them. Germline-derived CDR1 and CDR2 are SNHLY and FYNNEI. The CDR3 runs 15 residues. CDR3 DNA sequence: TGTGCCAGCAGTGGGGACTTGGAGGCCACCGGGGAGCTGTTTTTT. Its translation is CASSGDLEATGELFF.

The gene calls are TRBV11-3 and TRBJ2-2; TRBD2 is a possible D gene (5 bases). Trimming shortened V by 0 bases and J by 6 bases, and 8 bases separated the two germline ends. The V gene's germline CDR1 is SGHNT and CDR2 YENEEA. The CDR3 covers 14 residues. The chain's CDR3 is CASSLDPGSGELFF. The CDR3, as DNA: TGTGCCAGCAGCTTAGATCCGGGGTCCGGGGAGCTGTTTTTT. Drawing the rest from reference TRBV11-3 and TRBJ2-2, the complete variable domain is EAGVVQSPRYKIIEKKQPVAFWCNPISGHNTLYWYLQNLGQGPELLIRYENEEAVDDSQLPKDRFSAERLKGVDSTLKIQPAELGDSAVYLCASSLDPGSGELFFGEGSRLTVL.

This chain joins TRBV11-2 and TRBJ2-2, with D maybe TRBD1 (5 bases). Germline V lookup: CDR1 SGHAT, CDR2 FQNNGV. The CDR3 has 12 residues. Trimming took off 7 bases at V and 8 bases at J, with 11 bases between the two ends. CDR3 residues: CASTQGLGELFF. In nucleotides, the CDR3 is TGTGCCAGCACCCAGGGTTTGGGGGAGCTGTTTTTT. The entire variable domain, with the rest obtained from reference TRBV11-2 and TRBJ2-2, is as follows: EAGVAQSPRYKIIEKRQSVAFWCNPISGHATLYWYQQILGQGPKLLIQFQNNGVVDDSQLPKDRFSAERLKGVDSTLKIQPAKLEDSAVYLCASTQGLGELFFGEGSRLTVL.

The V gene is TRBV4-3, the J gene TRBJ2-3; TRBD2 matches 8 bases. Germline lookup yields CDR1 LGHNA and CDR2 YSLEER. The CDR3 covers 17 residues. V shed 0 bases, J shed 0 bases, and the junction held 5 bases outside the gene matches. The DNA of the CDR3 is TGCGCCAGCAGCCAAGAAGGGACTAGGCCGAGCACAGATACGCAGTATTTT. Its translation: CASSQEGTRPSTDTQYF.

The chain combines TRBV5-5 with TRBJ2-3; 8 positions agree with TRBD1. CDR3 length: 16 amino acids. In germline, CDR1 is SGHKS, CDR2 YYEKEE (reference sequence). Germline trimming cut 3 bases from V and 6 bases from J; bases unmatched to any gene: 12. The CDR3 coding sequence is TGTGCCAGCAGCTCGGGGGACAGGAGTGTCGCGGATACGCAGTATTTT. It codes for CASSSGDRSVADTQYF.

CDR3 residues: CASRPGTGGANTEAFF. The CDR3 DNA reads as TGTGCCAGCAGACCGGGGACAGGAGGAGCGAACACTGAAGCTTTCTTT. This chain connects TRBV27 to TRBJ1-1; TRBD1 agrees at 8 bases. This CDR3 spans 16 amino acids. The junction had 10 bases not matched to a gene; V was cut back by 6 bases and J by 1 base. In germline, CDR1 is MNHEY, CDR2 SMNVEV (reference sequence).

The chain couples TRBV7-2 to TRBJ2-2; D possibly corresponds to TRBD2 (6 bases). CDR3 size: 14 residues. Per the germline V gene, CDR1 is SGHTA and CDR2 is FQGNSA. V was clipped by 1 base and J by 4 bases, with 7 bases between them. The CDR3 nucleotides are TGTGCCAGCAGCTTAGGGGGAGGCACCGGGGAGCTGTTTTTT. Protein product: CASSLGGGTGELFF.

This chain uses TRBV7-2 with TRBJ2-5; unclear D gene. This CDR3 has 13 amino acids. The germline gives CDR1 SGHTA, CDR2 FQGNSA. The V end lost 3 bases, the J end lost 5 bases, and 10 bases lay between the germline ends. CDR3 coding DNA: TGTGCCAGCAGCTTTAGGAGAATGGAGACCCAGTACTTC. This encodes CASSFRRMETQYF.

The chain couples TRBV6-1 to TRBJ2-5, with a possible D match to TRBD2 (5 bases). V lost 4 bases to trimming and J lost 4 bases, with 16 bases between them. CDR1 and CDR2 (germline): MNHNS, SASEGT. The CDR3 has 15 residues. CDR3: CASSGLPPSPETQYF. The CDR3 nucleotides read TGTGCCAGCAGTGGGTTACCCCCTAGCCCAGAGACCCAGTACTTC.

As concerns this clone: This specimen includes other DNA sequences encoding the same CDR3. The CDR3 protein is CASSLLAGPYNEQFF. CDR3 sequence (DNA): TGCGCCAGCAGCTTACTAGCGGGGCCCTACAATGAGCAGTTCTTC. The chain couples TRBV5-1 to TRBJ2-1; 10 bases agree with TRBD2. The CDR3 loop spans 15 amino acids. The ends lost 2 bases at V and 2 bases at J; junction bases unmatched: 1. Germline CDR1 SGHRS, CDR2 YFSETQ.

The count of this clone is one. The CDR3 is CASRPTSGKWPDTQYF. In nucleotides, the CDR3 is TGTGCCAGCAGACCGACTAGCGGGAAATGGCCAGATACGCAGTATTTT. V is TRBV11-2 and J is TRBJ2-3; 11 bases map to TRBD2. The length of the CDR3 is 16 residues. Germline CDR1 SGHAT, CDR2 FQNNGV. J gave up 4 bases and V 6 bases, and 9 bases lay outside the gene matches.

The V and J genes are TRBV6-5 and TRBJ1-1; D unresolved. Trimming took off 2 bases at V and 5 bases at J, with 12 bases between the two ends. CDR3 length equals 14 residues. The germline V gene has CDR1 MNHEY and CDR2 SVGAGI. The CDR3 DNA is TGTGCCAGCAGTTACAAGGCTCTCGGGACTGAAGCTTTCTTT. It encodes CASSYKALGTEAFF.

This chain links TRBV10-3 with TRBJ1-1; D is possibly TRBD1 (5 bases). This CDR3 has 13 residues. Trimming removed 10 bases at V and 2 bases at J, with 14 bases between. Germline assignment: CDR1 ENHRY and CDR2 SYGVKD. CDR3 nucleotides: TGTGCCACCCGCGGGGCGGGAAACACTGAAGCTTTCTTT. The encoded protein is CATRGAGNTEAFF.

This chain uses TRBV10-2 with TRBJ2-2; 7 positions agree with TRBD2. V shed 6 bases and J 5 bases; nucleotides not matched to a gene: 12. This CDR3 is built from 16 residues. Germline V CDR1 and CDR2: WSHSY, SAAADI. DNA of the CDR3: TGCGCCAGCAGACCTAATATAGCGGGCGGGACCGGGGAGCTGTTTTTT. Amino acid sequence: CASRPNIAGGTGELFF.